Each of the 2 T cell receptor beta chains below was sequenced from the same sample in a study of blood T cell repertoires in COVID-19. Sequenced by immunoSEQ multiplex PCR; TCRdb stores in-frame clones only, minus some. Of roughly 200,000 clones listed, 94% are singletons. Sequencing used peripheral blood. These receptor sequences come from a man in his thirties or forties with COVID-19, enrolled during active disease.

This sequence joins TRBV4-1 and TRBJ1-4, with D hard to call. There are 17 residues in the CDR3. Trimming left V 0 bases short and J 4 bases short, with 15 bases between. Per the germline V gene, CDR1 is MGHRA and CDR2 is YSYEKL. The CDR3 DNA reads TGCGCCAGCAGCCAAGAAGGGAGCCCTGGACTTAATGAAAAACTGTTTTTT. Protein product: CASSQEGSPGLNEKLFF.

The chain has TRBV6-1 and TRBJ1-5, with D tentatively TRBD1 (5 bases). V shed 3 bases and J shed 4 bases, with 7 bases lying between them. The CDR3 covers 13 residues. CDR1 is MNHNS, CDR2 SASEGT, per germline. CDR3: CASSDRGNQPQHF. Here the CDR3 DNA reads TGTGCCAGCAGTGATAGGGGTAATCAGCCCCAGCATTTT.